What follows is one TCR beta chain and its context. The PCR had 60 Vbeta and 13 Jbeta primers. Sequencing was performed with immunoSEQ multiplex PCR; in TCRdb, only in-frame clones are kept and a portion is missing. Seen here are 180,000 or so clones, roughly 9.5% observed once, and the top ten hold 1% to 1.5%. The data were taken from a study of cytomegalovirus exposure and HLA in healthy donors. Trimming pared 1 base from V and 0 bases from J, leaving 10 bases between. The length of the CDR3 is 16 residues. Germline CDR1 reads KGHSH; CDR2 reads LQKENI. The clonotype originates from a woman aged 25 to 39 in good health and CMV-seropositive. The chain combines TRBV18 with TRBJ2-1; D possibly corresponds to TRBD2 (5 bases). Material: PBMCs. The CDR3, as DNA: TGTGCCAGCTCACCACTAGCGACGAGCTCCTACAATGAGCAGTTCTTC. Residues: CASSPLATSSYNEQFF.